This T cell receptor beta chain stems from a study of blood T cells in healthy people across ages (dated by TCRdb to between 2014 and 2017). Some background on the complete study: Template switching captured roughly one uniquely barcoded TCR beta cDNA molecule per two T cells in model experiments. Age-related changes in TCR beta repertoire diversity were measured in the study by deep sequencing normalized with unique cDNA molecular identifiers. The donors were split into four age groups: young (average around 17 years), middle-aged (roughly 39), aged (over 55) and long-lived (over 75). To avoid experimental bias, donors of different ages were distributed randomly across sequencing lanes. For two donors (one aged 18 to 30 and one aged 80 or older), the study analyzed two additional independent replicas of 1 million unique cDNA reads from the same blood draw. Overall results and qualifications from the work: Donor CMV infection status was unknown, potentially confounding age-related changes in expanded clonotypes. As age increased, observed TCR beta diversity per million T cells dropped in a roughly linear way, and a significant reduction was already evident by age 40. Because profiling used bulk unsorted PBMCs, naive and antigen-experienced compartments could not be compared conclusively. Compared with the aged group, the long-lived group had more naive CD4+ T cells, fewer expanded clones and increased TCR diversity, suggesting age selection. A strong correlation was found between observed TCR beta diversity and the percentage of naive T cells measured by flow cytometry. Estimates of total diversity based on one million sequenced T cells were regarded as lower bounds and as underestimates.

Donors were about 36 systemically healthy Caucasian individuals from Russia aged roughly 6 to 90 years. Roughly 10 milliliters of peripheral blood were drawn from each donor into EDTA-treated Vacutainer tubes. PBMCs were isolated by Ficoll-Paque density-gradient centrifugation, with at least 6.5 million obtained per sample. Total RNA, at least 5 micrograms per sample, was extracted from PBMCs with Trizol reagent. For every donor, an aliquot of PBMCs went through flow cytometry to measure the percentages of naive CD45RAhigh/CD27high T cells. Libraries came from 5' RACE. Sequenced using an Illumina HiSeq 2500. A second PCR of roughly 7 to 12 cycles was performed with a sample-barcoded 5' primer and a J-beta primer mix. A template-switch 5' adaptor carrying 12 random nucleotides introduced a unique molecular identifier onto each TCR beta cDNA molecule. Each sample yielded at least 2.5 million CDR3-containing paired-end reads. First-strand cDNA synthesis was performed from all RNA using the Mint cDNA synthesis kit, with priming by a TRBC-specific oligonucleotide. Following uracil-DNA glycosylase treatment, a first 18-cycle PCR with universal primers M1SS and BC2_uni_R was performed on all cDNA. As for the original processing: Each sample was normalized by randomly selecting 1 million high-quality reads, each carrying a distinct molecular identifier. Reads sharing molecular identifiers were discarded rather than binned into consensus sequences. CDR3 identification, clonotype clustering and error correction used MiTCR with a Q25 quality threshold and the strictest error-elimination algorithm. A nonparametric unseen species model using Euler transformation provided a lower-bound estimate of total TCR beta diversity. Using fastp at Q25 and MiXCR, TCRdb reprocessed the public reads and kept productive beta chains. A single entry per CDR3 protein holds the most common genes and DNA from its merged rows. None of the V and J calls come from the authors' own analysis; TCRdb made them. The sample data list some 1.5 million distinct CDR3 sequences, and approximately 42% of these were observed just once. The leading ten clones occupy 4% of the sample.

Concerning this clonotype: Its antigen remains undetermined. Qualities for individual bases were not recorded, and no much larger clone is one base off.

The CDR3, cysteine through phenylalanine, is 15 amino acids long. The CDR3 DNA has 45 bases and is translated from base 1. In the germline V gene (reference sequence), CDR1 corresponds to SEHNR and CDR2 to FQNEAQ. At the junction V is shortened by 5 bases and J by 3 bases; bases outside the gene matches: 7. This receptor was obtained from a young woman in good health. The receptor chain draws on TRBV7-9 and TRBJ2-7; TRBD1 aligns with 10 central bases. Sequenced material: blood. CDR3 loop: CASSKDRGQFYEQYF. The DNA sequence is TGTGCCAGCAGCAAAGACAGGGGGCAGTTCTACGAGCAGTACTTC.